The clone carrying this T cell receptor beta chain came up many times. Its antigen is currently unknown. The data stem from a study of T-cell reconstitution after alpha-beta-depleted transplantation in children. Points from the study as a whole: Expanded graft clones, several hundred of them, were reportedly the source of alpha-beta T cells about two months after transplant. Surviving recipient T cells and thymic progenitors produced the high day-60 TCRbeta diversity seen in some patients. T-cell numbers and diversity, one year after transplant, stemmed largely from T cells that were newly produced.

Researchers prepared the TCRbeta library using unique molecular identifiers, the study reports. One entry per CDR3 protein results from TCRdb running MiXCR on the PCR reads. In the table there are about 100,000 distinct CDR3 sequences, around 7% of which are singletons. In germline, CDR1 is MNHEY, CDR2 SVGAGI. The junction had 15 bases not matched to a gene; V was cut back by 6 bases and J by 5 bases. The CDR3 runs to 16 residues. The gene calls are TRBV6-5 and TRBJ2-5; 7 bases map to TRBD2. The sequencing here drew on PBMCs, taken before TCRalphabeta/CD19-depleted stem cell transplant. The sequence was obtained from a boy aged 2-9 years with acute lymphoblastic leukemia, due to receive a stem cell transplant. CDR3 sequence: CASSPWRLAGGETQYF. The CDR3 coding sequence is TGTGCCAGCAGCCCCTGGCGGCTAGCCGGGGGGGAGACCCAGTACTTC.